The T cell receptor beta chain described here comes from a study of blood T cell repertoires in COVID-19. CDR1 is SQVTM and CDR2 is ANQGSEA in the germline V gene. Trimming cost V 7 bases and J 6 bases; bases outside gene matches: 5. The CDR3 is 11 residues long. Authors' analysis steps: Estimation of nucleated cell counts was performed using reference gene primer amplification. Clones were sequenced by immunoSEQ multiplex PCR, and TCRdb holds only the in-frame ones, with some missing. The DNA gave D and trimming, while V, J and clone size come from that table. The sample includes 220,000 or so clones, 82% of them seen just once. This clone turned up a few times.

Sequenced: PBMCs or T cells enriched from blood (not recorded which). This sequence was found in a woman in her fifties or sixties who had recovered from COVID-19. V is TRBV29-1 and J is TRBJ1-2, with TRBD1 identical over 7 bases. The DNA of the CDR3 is TGCAGCGCAGGGGGAGAGAATGGCTACACCTTC. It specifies CSAGGENGYTF.